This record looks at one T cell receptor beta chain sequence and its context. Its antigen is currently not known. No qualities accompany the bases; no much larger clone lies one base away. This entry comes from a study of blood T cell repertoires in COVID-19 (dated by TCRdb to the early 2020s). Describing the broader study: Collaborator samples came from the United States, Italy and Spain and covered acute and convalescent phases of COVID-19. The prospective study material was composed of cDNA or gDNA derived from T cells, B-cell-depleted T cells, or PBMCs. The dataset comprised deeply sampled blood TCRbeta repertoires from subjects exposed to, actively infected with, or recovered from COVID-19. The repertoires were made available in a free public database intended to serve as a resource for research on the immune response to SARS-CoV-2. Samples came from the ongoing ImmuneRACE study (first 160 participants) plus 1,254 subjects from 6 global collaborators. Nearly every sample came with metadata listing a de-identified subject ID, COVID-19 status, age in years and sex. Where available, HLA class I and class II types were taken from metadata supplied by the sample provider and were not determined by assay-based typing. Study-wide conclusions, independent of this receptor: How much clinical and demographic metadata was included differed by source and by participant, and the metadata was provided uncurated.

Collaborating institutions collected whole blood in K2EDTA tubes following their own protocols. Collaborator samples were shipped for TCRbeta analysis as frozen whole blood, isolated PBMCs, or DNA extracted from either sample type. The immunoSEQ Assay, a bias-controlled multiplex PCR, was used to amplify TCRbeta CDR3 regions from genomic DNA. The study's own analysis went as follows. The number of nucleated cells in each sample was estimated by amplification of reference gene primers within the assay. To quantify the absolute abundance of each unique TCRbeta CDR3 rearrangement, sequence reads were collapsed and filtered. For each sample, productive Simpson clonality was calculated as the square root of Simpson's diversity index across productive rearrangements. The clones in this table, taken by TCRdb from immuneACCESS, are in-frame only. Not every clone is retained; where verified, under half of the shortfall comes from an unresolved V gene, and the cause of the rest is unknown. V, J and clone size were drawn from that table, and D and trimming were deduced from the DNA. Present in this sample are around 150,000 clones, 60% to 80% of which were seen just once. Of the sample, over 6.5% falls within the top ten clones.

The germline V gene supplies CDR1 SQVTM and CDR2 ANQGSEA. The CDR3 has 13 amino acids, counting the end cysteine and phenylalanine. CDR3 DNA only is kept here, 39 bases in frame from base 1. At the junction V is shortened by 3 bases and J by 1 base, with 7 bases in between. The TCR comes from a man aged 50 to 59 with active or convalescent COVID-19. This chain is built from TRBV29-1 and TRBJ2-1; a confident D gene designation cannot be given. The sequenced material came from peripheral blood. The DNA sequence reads TGCAGCGTTGACAGGTCATCCTACAATGAGCAGTTCTTC. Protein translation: CSVDRSSYNEQFF.